The rows below give T cell receptor beta chains drawn from one sample of a study of Ad26.COV2.S vaccination and SARS-CoV-2 variants. Sequencing was performed with immunoSEQ multiplex PCR; in TCRdb, only in-frame clones are kept and a portion is missing. The repertoire holds roughly 400,000 clones, over 75% seen once, with under 2% in the top ten. This sample comprised peripheral blood, obtained in a trial of Ad26.COV2.S vaccine versus placebo. These receptors were obtained from a person between 18 and 60 years old who received the Ad26.COV2.S COVID-19 vaccine or a placebo. The CDR3 runs from the conserved cysteine through the conserved F or W.

cdr3_aa | v_call | cdr3_length
CASSQDAPTYYNEQFF | TRBV4-1 | 16
CASSPQFGTPEGEKLFF | TRBV4-2 | 17
CASSLYGKETQYF | TRBV28 | 13
CASSTAAQETQYF | TRBV4-1 | 13
CASSLAGTNSYEQYF | TRBV7-8 | 15
CASSEGLRDFGNEQFF | TRBV6-1 | 16
CASSQGPSQYEQYF | TRBV4-1 | 14
CASSPGAGLVSRGTQYF | TRBV5-1 | 17
CASSRDSSGGTQYF | TRBV11-3 | 14
CASSIWGASYGYTF | TRBV19 | 14
CASSLFGLTEQFF | TRBV7-2 | 13
CASSSNRLYYEQYF | TRBV11-3 | 14
CASSTRGRDYGYTF | TRBV7-9 | 14
CASSLGTGAGEKLFF | TRBV5-1 | 15
CASMAGQPQHF | TRBV6-5 | 11
CAGRGAYNSPLHF | TRBV2 | 13
CASSLTVFNEQFF | TRBV11-2 | 13
CASSEYRAGVGDTQYF | TRBV6-1 | 16
CASTNTGELFF | TRBV6-5 | 11
CASSAGNFNEKLFF | TRBV2 | 14
CASSSGLSGSRGKGQFF | TRBV11-3 | 17
CASSASEEQFF | TRBV9 | 11
CASSVTGNLLYGYTF | TRBV19 | 15
CASSADRRSNEKLFF | TRBV28 | 15
CASSSTGWSYEQYF | TRBV5-1 | 14
CASSSGLAGDLEETQYF | TRBV5-8 | 17
CASSLWAAEQFF | TRBV5-4 | 12
CASSQGGTGIQYF | TRBV14 | 13
CASSLAGRVSEAFF | TRBV7-9 | 14
CASSEAGTAYEQYF | TRBV7-2 | 14
CASSEQGVNQPQHF | TRBV14 | 14
CASSQLDRGREKLFF | TRBV4-3 | 15
CASSLEAWHNEQFF | TRBV11-2 | 14
CATMTGDGLRTQYF | TRBV6-5 | 14
CASRGQTGNSPLHF | TRBV5-4 | 14
CASSPDLSNYGYTF | TRBV18 | 14
CASSLDVSGRDLAKNIQYF | TRBV5-1 | 19
CASRAGLSNQPQHF | TRBV28 | 14
CASSILGTGNNQPQHF | TRBV19 | 16
CASSLVGQIQMDTQYF | TRBV11-2 | 16
CAWSVSGVNTEAFF | TRBV30 | 14
CASTFKGGEKLFF | TRBV6-5 | 13
CASSSRGGSGSGNTIYF | TRBV7-8 | 17
CASSVNSPSYNEQFF | TRBV9 | 15
CAWSEVKSPLHF | TRBV30 | 12
CASSLFQETQYF | TRBV3-1/TRBV3-2 | 12
CASSYYEKAEAFF | TRBV6-5 | 13
CASSDGKGTHTDTQYF | TRBV6-4 | 16
CATSRETGTITGELFF | TRBV15 | 16
CATPLRTSGRAFRTSEYF | TRBV10-3 | 18
CASSQDSGGGELFF | TRBV4-3 | 14
CAISASGTGSNEQYF | TRBV10-3 | 15
CASSSDRGGSSYEQYF | TRBV7-9 | 16
CATSDPRQGGNTGELFF | TRBV24-1 | 17